This T cell receptor (beta chain) was obtained from a study of blood T cell repertoires in COVID-19. Across the whole study: Samples of COVID-19 (acute and convalescent) were obtained from the United States, Italy and Spain. T cells, B-cell-depleted T cells, or PBMCs provided the cDNA or gDNA that served as material.

Germline V gene sequence: CDR1 SEHNR, CDR2 FQNEAQ (reference sequence). Deletions cut 5 bases from V and 4 bases from J, with 9 bases between. The length of the CDR3 is 12 residues. Per the original data handling: Researchers report that nucleated cell counts were estimated from reference gene primer amplification. Sequencing was performed with immunoSEQ multiplex PCR; in TCRdb, only in-frame clones are kept and a portion is missing. V and J calls and clone size follow that table, whereas D and trimming were derived from the DNA. This table has 150,000 or so clones, over 80% appearing once. Specimen: peripheral blood. The TCR was taken from a woman aged 45-59 years with acute or convalescent COVID-19. This chain joins TRBV7-9 and TRBJ2-7; D may be TRBD2 (5 bases). The CDR3 spells CASSVGGYEQYF. The DNA of the CDR3 is TGTGCCAGCAGCGTGGGCGGGTACGAGCAGTACTTC.